The entry below gives a single T cell receptor beta chain sequence along with its context. A junction boundary mismatches the germline segment, possibly from a read error. The CDR3 end is not reached by the read, which stops 3 residues before it; the germline J gene fills it in. The data were taken from a study of T cells in women clearing cervical HPV infection. Study-level information: Cases' blood sampling followed lesion detection by median roughly 160 days (90 to 200).

The CDR3 has 14 amino acids. Germline CDR1 SSHAT, CDR2 FNYEAQ (reference sequence). Only in-frame clones appear in the TCRdb table, and some are missing; sequencing was by immunoSEQ multiplex PCR. The sample has about 36,000 clones; the top ten hold 1.7%. The chain recombines TRBV7-7 with TRBJ2-3; tentative D call: TRBD1 (5 bases). The TCR sequence derives from a woman aged 18 to 75 with a cervical HPV16 infection that either progressed to CIN3+ or cleared (not recorded which). Sequences were obtained from blood buffy coat. The DNA read from the CDR3 is TGTGCTAGCAGCTCCTTGGGGCCATCAGATACG. Translating it yields CASSSLGPSDT. The CDR3 in its entirety is CASSSLGPSDTQYF. Together with reference TRBV7-7 and TRBJ2-3, the CDR3 gives the full variable domain: GAGVSQSPRYKVTKRGQDVTLRCDPISSHATLYWYQQALGQGPEFLTYFNYEAQPDKSGLPSDRFSAERPEGSISTLTIQRTEQRDSAMYRCASSSLGPSDTQYFGPGTRLTVL.